Presented here are 29 T cell receptor beta chains from one specimen sequenced in a study of spatial heterogeneity in lung cancer. TCRdb reprocessed the 5' RACE reads with MiXCR, giving one entry per CDR3 protein. The sample lists some 40,000 distinct CDR3 sequences; approximately 3.1% were seen once. Time point: sample taken at primary tumor resection. The sequenced sample was normal lung tissue next to the tumor, obtained at surgery. These receptors were taken from a male donor with early-stage non-small cell lung cancer.

This clonotype was seen many times. The chain uses TRBV4-2 and TRBJ2-2; 8 nucleotides match TRBD1. After removal of 2 bases from V and 1 base from J, the junction contained 3 bases not matched to a gene. Germline CDR1 LGHNA, CDR2 YNFKEQ. The CDR3 consists of 16 residues. CDR3 amino acids: CASSQWGTGNTGELFF. The CDR3 DNA sequence: TGTGCCAGCAGCCAATGGGGGACAGGGAACACCGGGGAGCTGTTTTTT.

This clonotype was seen ten or more times. This chain links TRBV7-9 with TRBJ2-1; 8 bases match TRBD1. Trimming cost V 3 bases and J 6 bases; bases outside gene matches: 4. This CDR3 is built from 14 residues. Germline CDR1 and CDR2: SEHNR and FQNEAQ (reference sequence). The CDR3 bases are TGTGCCAGCAGCTTCCAGGGGGCCCTCAATGAGCAGTTCTTC. It encodes CASSFQGALNEQFF.

This clonotype was recorded many times. CDR3 amino acids: CASSFWDRGLDEQFF. For the CDR3, the DNA is TGTGCCAGCAGTTTTTGGGACAGGGGGCTGGATGAGCAGTTCTTC. The V call is TRBV12-3 or TRBV12-4, the J call TRBJ2-1; 12 bases are a match to TRBD1. The CDR3 has 15 amino acids. J gave up 8 bases and V 3 bases, and 5 bases lay outside the gene matches.

This clonotype was found many times. The J gene is TRBJ2-3, the V gene TRBV12-3 or TRBV12-4, with 9 nucleotides matching TRBD2. V was pared by 2 bases and J by 4 bases, with 4 bases of the junction left unmatched. The CDR3 length is 15 residues. CDR3 region: CASSLSSGASDTQYF. CDR3 in DNA: TGTGCCAGCAGTTTATCTAGCGGGGCCTCAGATACGCAGTATTTT.

This clonotype occurred a few times. This chain connects TRBV27 to TRBJ2-4; D assignment may be TRBD1 or TRBD2 (5 bases each). V lost 6 bases and J lost 3, with 12 bases in between. In germline, CDR1 is MNHEY, CDR2 SMNVEV (reference sequence). This CDR3 has 14 amino acids. CDR3 sequence reads: CASRLMGVKNIQYF. CDR3 DNA: TGTGCCAGCAGGTTAATGGGGGTCAAAAACATTCAGTACTTC.

The V gene is TRBV5-1, the J gene TRBJ2-7; D may be TRBD1 (6 bases). The CDR3 is 16 residues long. The germline gives CDR1 SGHRS, CDR2 YFSETQ. V gave up 4 bases and J gave up 2 bases, with 19 bases separating them. Written as DNA, the CDR3 is TGCGCCAGCAGCCCAAACCCAGACAGGTTCGCCTACGAGCAGTACTTC. This translates into CASSPNPDRFAYEQYF.

This clonotype was detected many times. This chain uses TRBV21-1 with TRBJ2-7. TRBV21-1 is termed a pseudogene. This CDR3 has 12 amino acids. CDR3 sequence: CASSNGDYEQYF. CDR3 coding DNA: TGTGCCAGCAGCAACGGGGACTACGAGCAGTACTTC.

The chain carries TRBV7-9 and TRBJ2-5; no firm D call. V dropped 8 bases and J dropped 5 bases, with 6 bases sitting between them. From germline, CDR1 is SEHNR and CDR2 FQNEAQ (reference sequence). The CDR3 runs 10 residues. The CDR3 sequence: CASALETQYF. The CDR3 region has the DNA TGTGCCAGCGCCCTGGAGACCCAGTACTTC.

This clonotype has ten or more counts. The chain carries TRBV2 and TRBJ2-1; no reliable D call. Germline values: CDR1 SNHLY, CDR2 FYNNEI. Trimming took off 4 bases at V and 6 bases at J, with 4 bases between the two ends. The CDR3 has 11 amino acids. The chain's CDR3 is CASSGVNEQFF. Written as DNA, the CDR3 is TGTGCCAGCAGTGGGGTCAATGAGCAGTTCTTC.

There are many counts of this clonotype. The V call is TRBV12-3 or TRBV12-4, the J call TRBJ2-7; 11 positions agree with TRBD1. V lost 5 bases and J lost 6; bases outside the gene matches: 9. The CDR3 extends over 15 amino acids. This chain's CDR3 is CASSRDRGYSGEQYF. In DNA form, the CDR3 reads TGTGCCAGCAGTCGGGACAGGGGGTACAGTGGCGAGCAGTACTTC.

Ten or more counts support this clonotype. The chain employs TRBV11-3 and TRBJ2-2; D tentatively reads TRBD1 or TRBD2 (5 bases each). The CDR3 contains 15 residues. Germline V gene data show CDR1 as SGHNT and CDR2 as YENEEA. Deletions cut 3 bases from V and 3 bases from J, with 11 bases between. CDR3 coding DNA: TGTGCCAGCAGCTTGGGACGGCTTTACACCGGGGAGCTGTTTTTT. It yields the protein CASSLGRLYTGELFF.

This clonotype has at least ten counts. The chain carries TRBV20-1 and TRBJ2-3, with D tentatively TRBD2 (5 bases). V was trimmed by 5 bases and J by 15 bases, leaving 18 bases between them. Germline CDR1 reads DFQATT; CDR2 reads SNEGSKA (reference sequence). This CDR3 region has 11 residues. Written as DNA, the CDR3 is TGCAGTGCTCCATCAACCGGGATTCAATATTTT. Translated, it gives CSAPSTGIQYF.

This clonotype was counted only a few times. The chain links TRBV29-1 to TRBJ2-3; D call uncertain. The CDR3 has 14 amino acids. The V end was cut by 3 bases, the J end by 1 base, with 11 bases between. The germline CDR1 and CDR2 sequences are SQVTM and ANQGSEA. The CDR3 spells CSVETLQGTDTQYF. In nucleotides, the CDR3 is TGCAGCGTTGAGACGCTTCAAGGCACAGATACGCAGTATTTT.

In this sample, this clonotype turned up many times. The rearrangement uses TRBV28 and TRBJ2-1; D not resolved. The CDR3 length is 15 residues. V was trimmed by 3 bases and J by 7 bases, leaving 16 bases between them. CDR1 MDHEN and CDR2 SYDVKM come from the germline V gene. The CDR3 loop reads CASSLGLLPWNEQFF. The CDR3 DNA is TGTGCCAGCAGTTTGGGCCTTCTCCCCTGGAATGAGCAGTTCTTC.

This clonotype was picked up many times. The chain is built from TRBV5-1 and TRBJ2-1; D gene unclear. Germline V lookup: CDR1 SGHRS, CDR2 YFSETQ. V was clipped by 4 bases and J by 4 bases, with 12 bases between them. This CDR3 comprises 14 residues. The CDR3 region is CASSPEWQYNEQFF. The CDR3 DNA is TGCGCCAGCAGCCCCGAGTGGCAATACAATGAGCAGTTCTTC.

This clonotype was found many times. In DNA form, the CDR3 reads TGTGCCAGCAGCTTAGATGAGTTTCAGCCCCAGCATTTT. Its translation is CASSLDEFQPQHF. The chain employs TRBV7-6 and TRBJ1-5; D uncertain. The CDR3 is made up of 13 amino acids. From germline, CDR1 is SGHVS and CDR2 FNYEAQ. Trimming pared 1 base from V and 6 bases from J, leaving 7 bases between.

This clonotype showed up many times. The V call is TRBV12-3 or TRBV12-4, the J call TRBJ2-5; D call uncertain. The CDR3 length is 12 residues. Deletions cut 5 bases from V and 2 bases from J, with 6 bases between. DNA for the CDR3: TGTGCCAGCAGTCCATGGCAAGAGACCCAGTACTTC. This gives the protein CASSPWQETQYF.

Ten or more counts support this clonotype. The gene calls are TRBV4-1 and TRBJ2-5, with TRBD2 as a possible D gene (5 bases). CDR1 MGHRA and CDR2 YSYEKL come from the germline V gene. This CDR3 comprises 13 residues. Trimming removed 1 base at V and 8 bases at J, with 11 bases between. CDR3 coding DNA: TGCGCCAGCAGCCAAGGAGGACTTTTCACCCAGTACTTC. Its translation: CASSQGGLFTQYF.

This clonotype was seen ten or more times. V usage is TRBV7-9 and J usage is TRBJ2-7; D unclear. Germline CDR1 reads SEHNR; CDR2 reads FQNEAQ (reference sequence). The CDR3 is made up of 12 amino acids. V gave up 5 bases and J gave up 3 bases, with 8 bases separating them. CDR3 protein: CASSPGIYEQYF. CDR3 DNA: TGTGCCAGCAGCCCGGGTATCTACGAGCAGTACTTC.

This clonotype was detected ten times or more. Here the CDR3 DNA reads TGTGCCAGCATTCCCCATCACCTGAAGAACACTGAAGCTTTCTTT. Its protein is CASIPHHLKNTEAFF. The V call is TRBV28, the J call TRBJ1-1; no definite D call. With 7 bases removed from V and 1 base from J, the gap between germline ends came to 16 bases. This CDR3 has 15 residues. In germline, CDR1 is MDHEN, CDR2 SYDVKM.

This clonotype was recorded many times. The gene calls are TRBV5-1 and TRBJ1-5; D remains ambiguous. CDR1 is SGHRS and CDR2 is YFSETQ in the germline V gene. The CDR3 has 13 residues. Trimming cost V 2 bases and J 5 bases, with 8 bases left between them. The DNA for the CDR3 is TGCGCCAGCAGCTTCCAGATCGATCAGCCCCAGCATTTT. Translating it yields CASSFQIDQPQHF.

This clonotype was detected many times. The CDR3, as DNA: TGTGCCAGCATTAAGGGGGCTGGAAACACCATATATTTT. This encodes CASIKGAGNTIYF. The rearrangement uses TRBV2 and TRBJ1-3; maybe TRBD1 (6 bases). Germline loops: CDR1 SNHLY, CDR2 FYNNEI. The CDR3 is made up of 13 amino acids. Trimming removed 7 bases at V and 2 bases at J, with 9 bases between.

The V gene is TRBV7-2, the J gene TRBJ1-5, with TRBD1 identical over 8 bases. The V segment lost 6 bases and the J segment 0 bases; nucleotides outside the gene matches: 4. This CDR3 is 15 amino acids long. Germline V gene data show CDR1 as SGHTA and CDR2 as FQGNSA. The CDR3 reads CASRQGGYSNQPQHF. In DNA form, the CDR3 reads TGTGCCAGCAGACAGGGGGGCTATAGCAATCAGCCCCAGCATTTT.

This clonotype was seen ten or more times. The chain couples TRBV6-2 or TRBV6-3 to TRBJ1-6, with D tentatively TRBD1 (5 bases). Trimming removed 4 bases from V and 8 bases from J, with 9 bases in between. The CDR3 sequence is 13 residues long. CDR1 and CDR2 from the germline V gene are MNHEY and SVGEGT. CDR3 amino acids: CASSWDRHSPLHF. CDR3 sequence (DNA): TGTGCCAGCAGTTGGGACCGTCATTCACCCCTCCACTTT.

This clonotype was found many times. The V gene is TRBV5-4, the J gene TRBJ2-1; unclear D gene. The germline CDR1 and CDR2 sequences are SGHNT and YYREEE (reference sequence). V was trimmed by 1 base and J by 2 bases, leaving 4 bases between them. CDR3 size: 13 residues. The CDR3 bases are TGTGCCAGCAGCTTGCAGGCCTACAATGAGCAGTTCTTC. Its protein product is CASSLQAYNEQFF.

The chain employs TRBV5-6 and TRBJ1-2; no clear D gene. Between the trimmed V and J ends, which lost 4 bases and 8 bases, there was a span of 18 bases. Germline V CDR1 and CDR2: SGHDT, YYEEEE. This CDR3 contains 14 residues. The DNA for the CDR3 is TGTGCCAGCAGCCCCCCGTCCCTGTATTTAGGCTACACCTTC. The encoded protein is CASSPPSLYLGYTF.

At least ten counts were recorded for this clonotype. The genes are TRBV6-6 and TRBJ2-7; TRBD1 is a possible D gene (6 bases). V lost 4 bases and J lost 6, with 13 bases in between. The germline gives CDR1 MNHNY, CDR2 SVGAGI (reference sequence). CDR3 length equals 13 residues. The CDR3 DNA is TGTGCCAGCAGTTCTACAGGGTTATCCGAGCAGTACTTC. It specifies CASSSTGLSEQYF.

This clonotype appeared many times. This rearrangement joins TRBV5-1 to TRBJ2-3; 8 bases line up with TRBD1. Trimming removed 0 bases from V and 0 bases from J; junction bases left unmatched: 3. Germline V gives CDR1 SGHRS, CDR2 YFSETQ. The CDR3 extends over 16 amino acids. The CDR3 DNA reads TGCGCCAGCAGCTTGGCCGGGACAGGTAGCACAGATACGCAGTATTTT. It yields the protein CASSLAGTGSTDTQYF.

This clonotype was detected ten times or more. The chain couples TRBV9 to TRBJ1-3; maybe TRBD1 (5 bases). Germline CDR1 and CDR2: SGDLS and YYNGEE. The length of the CDR3 is 13 residues. Trimming cost V 1 base and J 4 bases, with 6 bases left between them. In nucleotides, the CDR3 is TGTGCCAGCAGCGTACAGGGAGGAAACACCATATATTTT. Its translation: CASSVQGGNTIYF.